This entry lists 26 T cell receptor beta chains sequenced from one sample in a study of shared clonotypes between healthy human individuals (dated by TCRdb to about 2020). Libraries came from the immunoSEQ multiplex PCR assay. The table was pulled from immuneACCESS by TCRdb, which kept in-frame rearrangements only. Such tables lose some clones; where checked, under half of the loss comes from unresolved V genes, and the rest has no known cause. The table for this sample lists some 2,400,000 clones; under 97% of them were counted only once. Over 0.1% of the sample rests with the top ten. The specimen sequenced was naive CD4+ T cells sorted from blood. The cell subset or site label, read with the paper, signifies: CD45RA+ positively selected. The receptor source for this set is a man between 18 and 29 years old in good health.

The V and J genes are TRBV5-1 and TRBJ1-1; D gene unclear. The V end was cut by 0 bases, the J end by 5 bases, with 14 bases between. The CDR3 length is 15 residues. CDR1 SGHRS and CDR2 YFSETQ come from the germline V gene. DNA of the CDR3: TGCGCCAGCAGCTTGGGCTCAAGTTATGGAACTGAAGCTTTCTTT. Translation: CASSLGSSYGTEAFF. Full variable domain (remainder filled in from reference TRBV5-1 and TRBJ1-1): KAGVTQTPRYLIKTRGQQVTLSCSPISGHRSVSWYQQTPGQGLQFLFEYFSETQRNKGNFPGRFSGRQFSNSRSEMNVSTLELGDSALYLCASSLGSSYGTEAFFGQGTRLTVV.

The CDR3 nucleotides read TGTGCCACCAGCGGGAGCAGCTCCACTCGCACAGATACGCAGTATTTT. This sequence encodes CATSGSSSTRTDTQYF. J is TRBJ2-3 and V is TRBV15, with D tentatively TRBD2 (5 bases). From germline, CDR1 is LNHNV and CDR2 YYDKDF (reference sequence). The V gene lost 5 bases and the J gene lost 1 base, with 16 bases spanning the gap. The CDR3 consists of 16 residues.

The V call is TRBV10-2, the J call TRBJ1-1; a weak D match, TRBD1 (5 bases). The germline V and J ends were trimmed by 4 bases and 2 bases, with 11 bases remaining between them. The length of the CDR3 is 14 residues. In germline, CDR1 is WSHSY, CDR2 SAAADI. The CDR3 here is CASSVRGTNTEAFF. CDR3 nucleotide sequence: TGCGCCAGCAGTGTAAGGGGCACCAACACTGAAGCTTTCTTT.

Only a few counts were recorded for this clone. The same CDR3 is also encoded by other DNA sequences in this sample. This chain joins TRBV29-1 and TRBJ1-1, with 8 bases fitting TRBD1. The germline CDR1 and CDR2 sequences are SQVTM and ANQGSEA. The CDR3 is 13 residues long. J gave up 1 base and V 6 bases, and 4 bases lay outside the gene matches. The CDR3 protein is CSVAGQGNTEAFF. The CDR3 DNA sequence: TGCAGCGTGGCCGGACAGGGGAACACTGAAGCTTTCTTT.

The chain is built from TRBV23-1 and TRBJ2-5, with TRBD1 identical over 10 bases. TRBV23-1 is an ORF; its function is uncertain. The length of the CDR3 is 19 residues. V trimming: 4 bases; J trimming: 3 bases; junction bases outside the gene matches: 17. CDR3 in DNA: TGCGCCAGCAGTCGAACGCGGGACAGGGGTTCTGCCAATAAAGAGACCCAGTACTTC. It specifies CASSRTRDRGSANKETQYF.

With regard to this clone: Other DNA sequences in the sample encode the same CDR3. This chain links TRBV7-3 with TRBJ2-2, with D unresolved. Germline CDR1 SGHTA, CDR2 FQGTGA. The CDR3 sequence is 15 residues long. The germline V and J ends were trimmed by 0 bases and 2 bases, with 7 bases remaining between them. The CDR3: CASSLTSANTGELFF. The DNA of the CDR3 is TGTGCCAGCAGCTTAACCTCGGCTAACACCGGGGAGCTGTTTTTT.

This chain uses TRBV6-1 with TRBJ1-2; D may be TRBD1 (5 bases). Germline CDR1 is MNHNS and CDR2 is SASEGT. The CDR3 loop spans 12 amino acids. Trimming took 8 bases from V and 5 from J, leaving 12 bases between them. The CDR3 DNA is TGTGCCAGCGAGGGGTGGTTATATGGCTACACCTTC. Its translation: CASEGWLYGYTF.

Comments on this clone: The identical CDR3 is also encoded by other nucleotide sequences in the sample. The CDR3 loop reads CASRTVETQYF. The CDR3 nucleotides read TGTGCCAGCAGGACCGTAGAGACCCAGTACTTC. The chain links TRBV2 to TRBJ2-5, with D unresolved. This CDR3 has 11 amino acids. Germline V gene data show CDR1 as SNHLY and CDR2 as FYNNEI. The germline V and J ends were trimmed by 6 bases and 4 bases, with 6 bases remaining between them.

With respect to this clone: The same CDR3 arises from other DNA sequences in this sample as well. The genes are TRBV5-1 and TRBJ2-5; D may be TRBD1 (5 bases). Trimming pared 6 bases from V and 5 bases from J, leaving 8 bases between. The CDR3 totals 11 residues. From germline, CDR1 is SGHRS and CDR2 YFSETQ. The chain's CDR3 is CASTRGETQYF. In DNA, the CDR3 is TGCGCCAGCACAAGGGGTGAGACCCAGTACTTC. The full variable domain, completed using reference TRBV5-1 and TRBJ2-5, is KAGVTQTPRYLIKTRGQQVTLSCSPISGHRSVSWYQQTPGQGLQFLFEYFSETQRNKGNFPGRFSGRQFSNSRSEMNVSTLELGDSALYLCASTRGETQYFGPGTRLLVL.

CDR3 region: CASSLWQHSQETQYF. The CDR3 DNA sequence: TGTGCCAGCAGTTTATGGCAGCACTCCCAAGAGACCCAGTACTTC. The V gene is TRBV27, the J gene TRBJ2-5; D gene unclear. The germline V gene encodes CDR1 MNHEY and CDR2 SMNVEV (reference sequence). The CDR3 runs to 15 residues. V dropped 1 base and J dropped 1 base, with 10 bases sitting between them.

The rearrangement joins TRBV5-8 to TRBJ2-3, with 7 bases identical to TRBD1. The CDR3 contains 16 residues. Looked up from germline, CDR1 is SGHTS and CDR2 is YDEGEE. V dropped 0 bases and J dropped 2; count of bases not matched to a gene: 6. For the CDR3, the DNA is TGTGCCAGCAGCTTGGGGACAGGCCCCCACACAGATACGCAGTATTTT. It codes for CASSLGTGPHTDTQYF.

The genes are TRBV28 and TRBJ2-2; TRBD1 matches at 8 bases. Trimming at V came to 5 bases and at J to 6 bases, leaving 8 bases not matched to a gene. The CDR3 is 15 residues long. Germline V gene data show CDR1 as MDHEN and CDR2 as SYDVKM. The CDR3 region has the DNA TGTGCCAGCAGTCTCCCAGGGGGCGGTGCCGGGGAGCTGTTTTTT. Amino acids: CASSLPGGGAGELFF. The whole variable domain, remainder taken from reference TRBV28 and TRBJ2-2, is DVKVTQSSRYLVKRTGEKVFLECVQDMDHENMFWYRQDPGLGLRLIYFSYDVKMKEKGDIPEGYSVSREKKERFSLILESASTNQTSMYLCASSLPGGGAGELFFGEGSRLTVL.

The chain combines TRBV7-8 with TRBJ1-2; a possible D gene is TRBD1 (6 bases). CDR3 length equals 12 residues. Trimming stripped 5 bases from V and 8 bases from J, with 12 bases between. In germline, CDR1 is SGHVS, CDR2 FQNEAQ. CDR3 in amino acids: CASSPVRGGYTF. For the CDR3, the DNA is TGTGCCAGCAGCCCTGTCAGGGGAGGCTACACCTTC.

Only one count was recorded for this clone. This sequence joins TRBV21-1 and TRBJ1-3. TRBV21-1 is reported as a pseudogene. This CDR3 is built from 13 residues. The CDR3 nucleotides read TGTGCCAGCATTGACCCTTGGGGAAACACCATATATTTT. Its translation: CASIDPWGNTIYF.

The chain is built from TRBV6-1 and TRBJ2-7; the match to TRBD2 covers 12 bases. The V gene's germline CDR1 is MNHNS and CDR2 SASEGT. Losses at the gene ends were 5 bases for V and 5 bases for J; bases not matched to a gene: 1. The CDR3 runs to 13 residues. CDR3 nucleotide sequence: TGTGCCAGCAGTCGGACTAGCGGGGACGAGCAGTACTTC. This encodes CASSRTSGDEQYF.

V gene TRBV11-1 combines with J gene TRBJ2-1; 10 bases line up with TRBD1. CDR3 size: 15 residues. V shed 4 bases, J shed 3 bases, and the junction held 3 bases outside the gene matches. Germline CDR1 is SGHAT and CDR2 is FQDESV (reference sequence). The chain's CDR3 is CASSSRTGGYNEQFF. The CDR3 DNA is TGTGCCAGCAGCTCACGGACAGGGGGCTACAATGAGCAGTTCTTC.

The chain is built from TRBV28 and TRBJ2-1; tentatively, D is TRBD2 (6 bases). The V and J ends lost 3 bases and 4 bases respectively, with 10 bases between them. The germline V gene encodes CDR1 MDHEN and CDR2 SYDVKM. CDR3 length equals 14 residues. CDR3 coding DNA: TGTGCCAGCAGTTTGTGGGGGGAGTACAATGAGCAGTTCTTC. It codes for CASSLWGEYNEQFF.

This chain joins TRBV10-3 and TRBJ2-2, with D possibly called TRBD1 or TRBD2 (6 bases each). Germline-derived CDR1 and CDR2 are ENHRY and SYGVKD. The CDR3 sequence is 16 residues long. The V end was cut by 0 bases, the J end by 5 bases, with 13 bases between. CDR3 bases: TGTGCCATCAGTGAGTCTGGGGGGCCGGGGACCGGGGAGCTGTTTTTT. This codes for CAISESGGPGTGELFF.

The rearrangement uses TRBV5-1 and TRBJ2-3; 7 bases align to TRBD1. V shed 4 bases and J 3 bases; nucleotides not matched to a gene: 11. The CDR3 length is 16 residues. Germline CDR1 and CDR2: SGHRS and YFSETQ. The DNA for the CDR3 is TGCGCCAGCAGCGCGACTCAGGGGGTAGTGACAGATACGCAGTATTTT. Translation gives CASSATQGVVTDTQYF.

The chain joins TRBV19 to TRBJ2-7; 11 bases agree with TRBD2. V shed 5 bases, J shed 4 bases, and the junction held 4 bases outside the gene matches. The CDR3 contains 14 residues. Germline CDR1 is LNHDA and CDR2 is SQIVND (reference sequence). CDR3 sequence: CASSRGLAAYEQYF. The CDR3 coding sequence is TGTGCCAGTAGTCGGGGACTAGCGGCGTACGAGCAGTACTTC.

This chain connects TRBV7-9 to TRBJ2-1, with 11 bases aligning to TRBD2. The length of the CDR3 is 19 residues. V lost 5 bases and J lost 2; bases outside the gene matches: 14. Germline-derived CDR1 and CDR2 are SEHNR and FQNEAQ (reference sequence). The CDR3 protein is CASSPAKLGSGGAYNEQFF. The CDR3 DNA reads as TGTGCCAGCAGCCCCGCGAAGTTAGGTAGCGGGGGGGCCTACAATGAGCAGTTCTTC. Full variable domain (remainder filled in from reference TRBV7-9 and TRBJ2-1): DTGVSQNPRHKITKRGQNVTFRCDPISEHNRLYWYRQTLGQGPEFLTYFQNEAQLEKSRLLSDRFSAERPKGSFSTLEIQRTEQGDSAMYLCASSPAKLGSGGAYNEQFFGPGTRLTVL.

CDR3 sequence: CASSTSGYGYTF. In DNA form, the CDR3 reads TGTGCCAGCTCGACCTCTGGCTATGGCTACACCTTC. The chain couples TRBV28 to TRBJ1-2; D is ambiguous. This CDR3 region has 12 residues. Between the trimmed V and J ends, which lost 8 bases and 4 bases, there was a span of 11 bases. Germline V lookup: CDR1 MDHEN, CDR2 SYDVKM.

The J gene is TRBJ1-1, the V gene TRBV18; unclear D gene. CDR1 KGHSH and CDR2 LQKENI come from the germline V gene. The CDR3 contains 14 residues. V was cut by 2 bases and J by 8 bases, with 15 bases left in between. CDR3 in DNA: TGTGCCAGCTCACCATGGGAGGGAGCCGGCGAAGCTTTCTTT. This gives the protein CASSPWEGAGEAFF.

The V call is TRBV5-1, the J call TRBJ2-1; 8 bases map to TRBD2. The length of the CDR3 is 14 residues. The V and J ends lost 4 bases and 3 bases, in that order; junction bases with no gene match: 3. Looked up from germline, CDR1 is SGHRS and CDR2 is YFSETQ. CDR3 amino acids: CASSPTSVYNEQFF. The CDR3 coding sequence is TGCGCCAGCAGCCCGACTAGCGTCTACAATGAGCAGTTCTTC.

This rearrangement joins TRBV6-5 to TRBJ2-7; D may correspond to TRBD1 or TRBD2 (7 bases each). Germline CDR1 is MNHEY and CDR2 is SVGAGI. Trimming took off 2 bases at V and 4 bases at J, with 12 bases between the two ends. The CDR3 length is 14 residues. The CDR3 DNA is TGTGCCAGCAGTTACGACAGGGAGGGTTACGAGCAGTACTTC. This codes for CASSYDREGYEQYF.

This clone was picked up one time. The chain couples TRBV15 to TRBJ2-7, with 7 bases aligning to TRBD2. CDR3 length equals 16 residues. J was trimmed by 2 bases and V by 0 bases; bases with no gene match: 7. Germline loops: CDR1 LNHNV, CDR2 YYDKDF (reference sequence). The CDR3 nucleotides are TGTGCCACCAGCAGAGATACTGGCGGGAGTGCCTACGAGCAGTACTTC. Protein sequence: CATSRDTGGSAYEQYF.